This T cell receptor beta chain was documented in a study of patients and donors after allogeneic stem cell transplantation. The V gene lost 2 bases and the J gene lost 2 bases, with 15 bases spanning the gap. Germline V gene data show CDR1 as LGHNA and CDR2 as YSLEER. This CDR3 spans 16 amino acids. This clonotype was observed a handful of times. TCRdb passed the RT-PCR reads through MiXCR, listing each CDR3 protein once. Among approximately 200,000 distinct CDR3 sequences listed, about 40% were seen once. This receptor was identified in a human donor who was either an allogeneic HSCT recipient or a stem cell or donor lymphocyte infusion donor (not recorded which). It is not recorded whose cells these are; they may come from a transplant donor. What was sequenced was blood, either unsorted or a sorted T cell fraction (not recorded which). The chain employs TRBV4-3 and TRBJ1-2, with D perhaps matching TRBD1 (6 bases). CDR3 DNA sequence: TGCGCCAGCAGCCAACTTAGCCCTCAGGGGAACTATGGCTACACCTTC. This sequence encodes CASSQLSPQGNYGYTF.